These 11 T cell receptor beta chains originate from one sample sequenced in a study of cytomegalovirus exposure and HLA in healthy donors. Profiling relied on immunoSEQ multiplex PCR, and the TCRdb table lists in-frame clones only, not all of them. The sample records 250,000 to 400,000 clones, approximately 86% being singletons. Sequencing was performed on PBMCs. The receptors stem from a man under 40 in good health and CMV-seronegative.

This clone was counted only a few times. V and J are TRBV30 and TRBJ1-6; maybe TRBD1 (6 bases). The CDR3 runs to 13 residues. Germline V gives CDR1 GTSNPN, CDR2 SVGIG (reference sequence). The germline V and J ends were trimmed by 3 bases and 10 bases, with 13 bases remaining between them. CDR3 protein: CAWSPGEGSPLHF. The CDR3 nucleotides read TGTGCCTGGAGCCCAGGGGAGGGATCACCCCTCCACTTT. The full variable domain, rest sourced from reference TRBV30 and TRBJ1-6, is SQTIHQWPATLVQPVGSPLSLECTVEGTSNPNLYWYRQAAGRGLQLLFYSVGIGQISSEVPQNLSASRPQDRQFILSSKKLLLSDSGFYLCAWSPGEGSPLHFGNGTRLTVT.

The rearrangement uses TRBV29-1 and TRBJ1-1; D gene uncertain. Germline values: CDR1 SQVTM, CDR2 ANQGSEA. V was trimmed by 7 bases and J by 1 base, leaving 13 bases between them. This CDR3 region has 13 residues. CDR3 in amino acids: CSALNLENTEAFF. In nucleotides, the CDR3 is TGCAGCGCTTTAAACCTAGAGAACACTGAAGCTTTCTTT.

This rearrangement joins TRBV19 to TRBJ2-2, with D unclear. The V end lost 6 bases, the J end lost 3 bases, and 17 bases lay between the germline ends. This CDR3 is built from 16 residues. Germline V CDR1 and CDR2: LNHDA, SQIVND (reference sequence). CDR3 bases: TGTGCCAGTAGCGTAGCCCCTCGATGGGACACCGGGGAGCTGTTTTTT. Translation: CASSVAPRWDTGELFF. The full variable domain, rest sourced from reference TRBV19 and TRBJ2-2, is DGGITQSPKYLFRKEGQNVTLSCEQNLNHDAMYWYRQDPGQGLRLIYYSQIVNDFQKGDIAEGYSVSREKKESFPLTVTSAQKNPTAFYLCASSVAPRWDTGELFFGEGSRLTVL.

The chain combines TRBV2 with TRBJ1-4; weak D call: TRBD1 (6 bases). The ends were cut back, 7 bases at V and 7 bases at J, with 13 bases in the middle. The CDR3 is made up of 13 amino acids. Germline CDR1 and CDR2: SNHLY and FYNNEI. CDR3 region: CASTRQGFEKLFF. The CDR3 region has the DNA TGTGCCAGCACTCGTCAGGGGTTTGAAAAACTGTTTTTT.

The chain is built from TRBV7-9 and TRBJ1-5; TRBD1 is a possible D gene (6 bases). V dropped 5 bases and J dropped 2 bases, with 10 bases sitting between them. This CDR3 is built from 14 residues. Germline V lookup: CDR1 SEHNR, CDR2 FQNEAQ (reference sequence). CDR3 in DNA: TGTGCCAGCAGCGCAGGGGTGGGCAATCAGCCCCAGCATTTT. Translating gives CASSAGVGNQPQHF.

This clone was seen a single time. The V gene is TRBV7-9, the J gene TRBJ2-5; 7 nucleotides match TRBD1. CDR3 length: 12 residues. V gave up 5 bases and J gave up 4 bases; unmatched junction bases: 1. The germline V gene has CDR1 SEHNR and CDR2 FQNEAQ (reference sequence). As DNA, the CDR3 is TGTGCCAGCAGCGGGGACAGAGAGACCCAGTACTTC. This translates into CASSGDRETQYF.

This chain uses TRBV5-4 with TRBJ1-3, with D perhaps TRBD1 (6 bases). This CDR3 region has 15 residues. V shed 1 base and J shed 3 bases, with 11 bases lying between them. Germline CDR1 SGHNT, CDR2 YYREEE (reference sequence). The CDR3 nucleotides read TGTGCCAGCAGCTTGCGGACAGAGGATGGAAACACCATATATTTT. Its protein is CASSLRTEDGNTIYF.

The chain employs TRBV16 and TRBJ2-5; TRBD1 aligns across 11 bases. Germline CDR1 reads KGHSY; CDR2 reads FQNENV. With 4 bases clipped from V and 7 bases from J, the junction kept 8 bases outside the gene matches. This CDR3 is 15 amino acids long. The CDR3 spells CASSPGQGAPGTQYF. CDR3 coding DNA: TGTGCCAGCAGCCCCGGACAGGGGGCTCCGGGGACCCAGTACTTC.

In this sample, this clone turned up once. The chain uses TRBV13 and TRBJ1-6, with D unclear. The CDR3 length is 13 residues. V lost 4 bases and J 11 bases, leaving 12 bases between the germline ends. The germline CDR1 and CDR2 sequences are PRHDT and FYEKMQ (reference sequence). CDR3 in amino acids: CASSSLAEAPLHF. The CDR3, as DNA: TGTGCCAGCAGCTCCCTGGCTGAGGCACCCCTCCACTTT.

The rearrangement links TRBV7-9 to TRBJ2-6; weak D call: TRBD1 (6 bases). The V gene lost 5 bases and the J gene lost 0 bases, with 17 bases spanning the gap. CDR1 and CDR2 (germline): SEHNR, FQNEAQ (reference sequence). The CDR3 spans 18 residues. This CDR3 reads CASSPPGATHSGANVLTF. DNA of the CDR3: TGTGCCAGCAGCCCCCCAGGGGCAACCCACTCTGGGGCCAACGTCCTGACTTTC.

V usage is TRBV13 and J usage is TRBJ2-1; D remains ambiguous. Per germline, CDR1 PRHDT and CDR2 FYEKMQ (reference sequence). V was trimmed by 3 bases and J by 0 bases, leaving 3 bases between them. This CDR3 has 13 amino acids. In DNA, the CDR3 is TGTGCCAGCAGCTTCCGCTCCTACAATGAGCAGTTCTTC. As protein: CASSFRSYNEQFF.